One sample yielded the 30 T cell receptor beta chains listed below, sequenced in a study of blood T cell repertoires in COVID-19. The table came from immunoSEQ multiplex PCR; TCRdb's copy has only in-frame clones and leaves some out. The data show 150,000 to 200,000 clones, with 87% seen just once and around 12% held by the top ten. Sample: peripheral blood. Source of these receptors: a woman in her 70s with COVID-19, enrolled during active disease.

The chain links TRBV18 to TRBJ1-2; D is perhaps TRBD1 (5 bases). Trimming took 0 bases from V and 2 from J, leaving 7 bases between them. Germline CDR1 and CDR2: KGHSH and LQKENI. The length of the CDR3 is 14 residues. CDR3 residues: CASSPPAGNYGYTF. The CDR3 nucleotides read TGTGCCAGCTCACCACCGGCAGGGAACTATGGCTACACCTTC.

The J gene is TRBJ1-2, the V gene TRBV3-1 (or the pseudogene TRBV3-2); TRBD1 aligns across 9 bases. Germline trimming cut 8 bases from V and 13 bases from J; bases unmatched to any gene: 8. Per germline, CDR1 LGHDT and CDR2 YNNKEL (reference sequence). This CDR3 spans 11 amino acids. The CDR3 sequence: CASRGQGSGTF. Written as DNA, the CDR3 is TGTGCCAGCCGGGGACAGGGATCAGGCACCTTC.

The CDR3 DNA follows: TGTGCCAGCAGTGCGATTATGACAGGGTCAGATACGCAGTATTTT. Its translation: CASSAIMTGSDTQYF. The V gene is TRBV2, the J gene TRBJ2-3, with TRBD1 matching 7 bases. Germline CDR1 is SNHLY and CDR2 is FYNNEI. Trimming took 4 bases from V and 4 from J; bases not matched to a gene: 8. CDR3 length: 15 amino acids.

The DNA of the CDR3 is TGTGCCAGCAGCTTAGGCCAGAACAGTCAGCCCCAGCATTTT. This gives the protein CASSLGQNSQPQHF. V usage is TRBV7-9 and J usage is TRBJ1-5; no firm D call. This CDR3 has 14 residues. In germline, CDR1 is SEHNR, CDR2 FQNEAQ (reference sequence). The V gene lost 1 base and the J gene lost 6 bases, with 10 bases spanning the gap.

This chain joins TRBV19 and TRBJ1-1; possible D gene TRBD1, 6 bases. This CDR3 contains 14 residues. The germline CDR1 and CDR2 sequences are LNHDA and SQIVND (reference sequence). V lost 3 bases, J lost 4 bases, and 12 bases lay in between. The chain's CDR3 is CASSIDSRGTEAFF. In DNA, the CDR3 is TGTGCCAGTAGTATCGACAGCAGGGGCACTGAAGCTTTCTTT.

The chain joins TRBV6-2 or TRBV6-3 to TRBJ1-1; 7 nucleotides agree with TRBD1. The CDR3 length is 13 residues. Germline CDR1 MNHEY, CDR2 SVGEGT. The V gene end was trimmed by 6 bases and the J gene end by 5 bases; junction bases not matched to a gene: 6. The DNA for the CDR3 is TGTGCCAGCAGGTACAGGGGAAAAACTGAAGCTTTCTTT. Protein: CASRYRGKTEAFF.

The chain combines TRBV6-5 with TRBJ1-3; TRBD1 matches at 8 bases. This CDR3 has 15 residues. The trim removed 7 bases at V and 0 bases at J, leaving 5 bases unmatched. CDR1 is MNHEY and CDR2 is SVGAGI in the germline V gene. The CDR3 spells CASTSDRASGNTIYF. CDR3 DNA sequence: TGTGCCAGCACTTCGGACAGGGCCTCTGGAAACACCATATATTTT.

The genes are TRBV19 and TRBJ2-4; 7 nucleotides align to TRBD1. V lost 5 bases, J lost 0 bases, and 13 bases stayed unmatched. Germline V gene sequence: CDR1 LNHDA, CDR2 SQIVND (reference sequence). The CDR3 covers 18 residues. The CDR3: CASSWGQPMILAKNIQYF. CDR3 DNA sequence: TGTGCCAGTAGTTGGGGACAGCCAATGATATTAGCCAAAAACATTCAGTACTTC.

This sequence joins TRBV2 and TRBJ1-2, with a tentative D call TRBD1 (6 bases). V was cut by 6 bases and J by 6 bases, with 14 bases left in between. This CDR3 comprises 13 residues. Germline assignment: CDR1 SNHLY and CDR2 FYNNEI. This chain's CDR3 is CASRMTGTHGYTF. In DNA form, the CDR3 reads TGTGCCAGCAGAATGACAGGTACTCATGGCTACACCTTC.

The gene calls are TRBV4-3 and TRBJ1-1, with D maybe TRBD1 (5 bases). Per germline, CDR1 LGHNA and CDR2 YSLEER. V shed 0 bases and J shed 0 bases, with 8 bases lying between them. The CDR3 contains 15 residues. CDR3 in amino acids: CASSQDKGLNTEAFF. The CDR3 coding sequence is TGCGCCAGCAGCCAAGATAAGGGGTTGAACACTGAAGCTTTCTTT.

This chain uses TRBV30 with TRBJ1-2; no clear D gene. The CDR3 runs to 12 residues. V was shortened by 2 bases and J by 7 bases, with 11 bases between the two germline ends. CDR1 and CDR2 (germline): GTSNPN, SVGIG (reference sequence). CDR3 sequence reads: CAWSKSGLGYTF. In DNA, the CDR3 is TGTGCCTGGAGTAAATCGGGTCTTGGCTACACCTTC.

The chain combines TRBV5-4 with TRBJ2-3, with D tentatively TRBD1 (6 bases). V was pared by 0 bases and J by 2 bases, with 13 bases between. CDR1 and CDR2 from the germline V gene are SGHNT and YYREEE (reference sequence). CDR3 size: 16 residues. Here the CDR3 reads CASSLGGRGDTDTQYF. The CDR3 DNA reads as TGTGCCAGCAGCTTGGGGGGCAGGGGAGACACAGATACGCAGTATTTT.

The CDR3 spells CASSPTGSNQPQHF. CDR3 nucleotide sequence: TGTGCCAGCAGCCCAACAGGGAGCAATCAGCCCCAGCATTTT. V and J are TRBV7-3 and TRBJ1-5; a weak D match, TRBD1 (6 bases). The CDR3 has 14 residues. Germline V gene data show CDR1 as SGHTA and CDR2 as FQGTGA. V shed 5 bases and J shed 1 base, with 9 bases lying between them. Full variable domain (missing parts from reference TRBV7-3 and TRBJ1-5): GAGVSQTPSNKVTEKGKYVELRCDPISGHTALYWYRQSLGQGPEFLIYFQGTGAADDSGLPNDRFFAVRPEGSVSTLKIQRTERGDSAVYLCASSPTGSNQPQHFGDGTRLSIL.

The genes are TRBV7-6 and TRBJ2-7, with 8 bases lining up with TRBD2. The germline CDR1 and CDR2 sequences are SGHVS and FNYEAQ. V was pared by 1 base and J by 2 bases, with 7 bases of the junction left unmatched. The length of the CDR3 is 16 residues. The CDR3 DNA is TGTGCCAGCAGCTTAGGAAGTGGGACTAGGACCTACGAGCAGTACTTC. Its protein product is CASSLGSGTRTYEQYF.

V is TRBV28 and J is TRBJ1-3; no reliable D call. Germline V CDR1 and CDR2: MDHEN, SYDVKM. This CDR3 comprises 16 residues. Trimming cost V 6 bases and J 1 base, with 16 bases left between them. The CDR3 region has the DNA TGTGCCAGCAGCCTATACCTCGGTCCTTCTGGAAACACCATATATTTT. The encoded protein is CASSLYLGPSGNTIYF. Supplemented by reference TRBV28 and TRBJ1-3, the full variable domain reads DVKVTQSSRYLVKRTGEKVFLECVQDMDHENMFWYRQDPGLGLRLIYFSYDVKMKEKGDIPEGYSVSREKKERFSLILESASTNQTSMYLCASSLYLGPSGNTIYFGEGSWLTVV.

This clone was observed a handful of times. V usage is TRBV7-2 and J usage is TRBJ1-2; 9 nucleotides agree with TRBD1. Losses at the gene ends were 6 bases for V and 0 bases for J; bases not matched to a gene: 11. The CDR3 contains 17 residues. Germline-derived CDR1 and CDR2 are SGHTA and FQGNSA. The CDR3 coding sequence is TGTGCCAGCAGGAGATCCGGGACAGGGCAGTCTAACTATGGCTACACCTTC. This encodes CASRRSGTGQSNYGYTF. Based on the CDR3 plus reference TRBV7-2 and TRBJ1-2, the full variable domain is GAGVSQSPSNKVTEKGKDVELRCDPISGHTALYWYRQSLGQGLEFLIYFQGNSAPDKSGLPSDRFSAERTGGSVSTLTIQRTQQEDSAVYLCASRRSGTGQSNYGYTFGSGTRLTVV.

The rearrangement uses TRBV7-3 and TRBJ2-2; 9 nucleotides line up with TRBD1. Per germline, CDR1 SGHTA and CDR2 FQGTGA. CDR3 length: 15 amino acids. Trimming took 5 bases from V and 6 from J; bases not matched to a gene: 7. CDR3 nucleotide sequence: TGTGCCAGCAGCCCGGGACAGGGATTCCCCGGGGAGCTGTTTTTT. It codes for CASSPGQGFPGELFF.

The V call is TRBV28, the J call TRBJ2-7, with a tentative D call TRBD1 (6 bases). The CDR3 contains 15 residues. The germline V and J ends were trimmed by 5 bases and 0 bases, with 14 bases remaining between them. The germline gives CDR1 MDHEN, CDR2 SYDVKM. The CDR3 sequence is CASSIRDTNSYEQYF. CDR3 in DNA: TGTGCCAGCAGTATCCGGGACACCAACTCCTACGAGCAGTACTTC.

V gene TRBV7-9 combines with J gene TRBJ2-5; D is unresolved. The ends were cut back, 2 bases at V and 4 bases at J, with 5 bases in the middle. The germline CDR1 and CDR2 sequences are SEHNR and FQNEAQ (reference sequence). This CDR3 has 12 amino acids. The CDR3 is CASSLNRETQYF. Here the CDR3 DNA reads TGTGCCAGCAGCTTAAATAGAGAGACCCAGTACTTC.

This clone was observed a handful of times. This chain's CDR3 is CAWGQGDTEAFF. For the CDR3, the DNA is TGTGCCTGGGGACAGGGGGACACTGAAGCTTTCTTT. The chain employs TRBV30 and TRBJ1-1; the match to TRBD1 covers 10 bases. J lost 3 bases, V lost 5 bases, and 0 bases had no gene match. Germline V CDR1 and CDR2: GTSNPN, SVGIG (reference sequence). The CDR3 is 12 residues long. Supplemented by reference TRBV30 and TRBJ1-1, the full variable domain reads SQTIHQWPATLVQPVGSPLSLECTVEGTSNPNLYWYRQAAGRGLQLLFYSVGIGQISSEVPQNLSASRPQDRQFILSSKKLLLSDSGFYLCAWGQGDTEAFFGQGTRLTVV.

The CDR3 bases are TGTGCCAGCAGTTTATTCCGAGGGTCGAACACCTTC. Translated: CASSLFRGSNTF. V usage is TRBV28 and J usage is TRBJ1-2; no definite D call. This CDR3 contains 12 residues. V dropped 1 base and J dropped 12 bases, with 12 bases sitting between them. Germline values: CDR1 MDHEN, CDR2 SYDVKM.

This clone has just one count. This chain joins TRBV7-9 and TRBJ2-4; 9 bases match TRBD2. From germline, CDR1 is SEHNR and CDR2 FQNEAQ (reference sequence). J lost 0 bases, V lost 3 bases, and 3 bases had no gene match. The CDR3 is 16 amino acids. CDR3 nucleotides: TGTGCCAGCAGCTTCGGACTAGCGTTAGCCAAAAACATTCAGTACTTC. It codes for CASSFGLALAKNIQYF.

J is TRBJ2-7 and V is TRBV19; 11 bases agree with TRBD1. Germline CDR1 and CDR2: LNHDA and SQIVND (reference sequence). V gave up 5 bases and J gave up 7 bases; unmatched junction bases: 7. There are 14 residues in the CDR3. CDR3 DNA: TGTGCCAGTAGTTCCTGGGACAGGGGGAGTGAGCAGTACTTC. The encoded protein is CASSSWDRGSEQYF.

V is TRBV2 and J is TRBJ2-7; D is unclear. The CDR3 consists of 13 residues. V lost 6 bases, J lost 6 bases, and 15 bases lay in between. In germline, CDR1 is SNHLY, CDR2 FYNNEI. CDR3 DNA sequence: TGTGCCAGCAGAGGCCTAGACTGGCGCGAGCAGTACTTC. Encoded protein: CASRGLDWREQYF.

The rearrangement joins TRBV30 to TRBJ2-7; TRBD2 might be the D (6 bases). With 3 bases removed from V and 6 bases from J, the gap between germline ends came to 12 bases. This CDR3 has 12 amino acids. The germline CDR1 and CDR2 sequences are GTSNPN and SVGIG (reference sequence). CDR3 in amino acids: CAWSGGFVEQYF. In nucleotides, the CDR3 is TGTGCCTGGAGCGGGGGTTTTGTCGAGCAGTACTTC.

The chain recombines TRBV6-4 with TRBJ2-2, with TRBD1 identical over 8 bases. Unmatched junction bases numbered 12, after V lost 8 bases and J lost 7 bases. The germline gives CDR1 MRHNA, CDR2 SNTAGT. The CDR3 loop spans 15 amino acids. The CDR3 loop is CASGQTGAGVGELFF. The DNA for the CDR3 is TGTGCCAGCGGCCAGACAGGGGCCGGTGTCGGGGAGCTGTTTTTT.

The V and J genes are TRBV9 and TRBJ2-1; D uncertain. V was shortened by 0 bases and J by 0 bases, with 7 bases between the two germline ends. The CDR3 totals 15 residues. Germline CDR1 is SGDLS and CDR2 is YYNGEE. The CDR3 sequence is CASSVEFSSYNEQFF. The CDR3 nucleotides are TGTGCCAGCAGCGTAGAATTCAGCTCCTACAATGAGCAGTTCTTC.

The V and J genes are TRBV29-1 and TRBJ2-1; D perhaps matches TRBD2 (5 bases). The CDR3 covers 14 residues. Germline V gives CDR1 SQVTM, CDR2 ANQGSEA. In nucleotides, the CDR3 is TGCAGTACTAGGGTGGCAATCCTATACAATGAGCAGTTCTTC. Translation: CSTRVAILYNEQFF.

The V gene is TRBV6-5, the J gene TRBJ1-1, with TRBD1 matching over 7 bases. Germline assignment: CDR1 MNHEY and CDR2 SVGAGI. V lost 7 bases and J lost 4; bases outside the gene matches: 6. CDR3 length equals 13 residues. The CDR3 is CASTRGVSTEAFF. CDR3 in DNA: TGTGCCAGCACCAGGGGGGTTAGCACTGAAGCTTTCTTT.

The rearrangement joins TRBV30 to TRBJ1-5; D might be TRBD1 (5 bases). In germline, CDR1 is GTSNPN, CDR2 SVGIG (reference sequence). The ends were cut back, 1 base at V and 7 bases at J, with 17 bases in the middle. The CDR3 runs to 15 residues. Here the CDR3 reads CAWSGGQGGGQPQHF. The DNA for the CDR3 is TGTGCCTGGAGTGGTGGGCAGGGCGGCGGACAGCCCCAGCATTTT.